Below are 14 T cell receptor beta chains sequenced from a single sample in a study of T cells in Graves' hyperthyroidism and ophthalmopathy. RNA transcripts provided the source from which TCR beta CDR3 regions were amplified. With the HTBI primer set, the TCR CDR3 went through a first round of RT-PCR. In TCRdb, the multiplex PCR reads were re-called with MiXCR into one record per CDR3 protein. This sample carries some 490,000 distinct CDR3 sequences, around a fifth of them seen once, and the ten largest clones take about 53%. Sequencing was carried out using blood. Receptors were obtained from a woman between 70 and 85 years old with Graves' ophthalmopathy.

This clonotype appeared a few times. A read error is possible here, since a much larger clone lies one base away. In DNA form, the CDR3 reads TGTGCCAGCAGTGACACTGAGGCGAACACTGAAGCTTTCTTT. The encoded protein is CASSDTEANTEAFF. V gene TRBV2 combines with J gene TRBJ1-1; D is unclear. The CDR3 is 14 residues long. V gave up 3 bases and J gave up 1 base, with 9 bases separating them. The germline V gene encodes CDR1 SNHLY and CDR2 FYNNEI.

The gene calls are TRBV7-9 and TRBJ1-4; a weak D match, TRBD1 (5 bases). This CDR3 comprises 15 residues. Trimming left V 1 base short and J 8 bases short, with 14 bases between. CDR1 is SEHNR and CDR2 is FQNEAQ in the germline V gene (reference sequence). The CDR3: CASSLEQVTGEKLFF. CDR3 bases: TGTGCCAGCAGCTTAGAACAGGTCACCGGGGAAAAACTGTTTTTT. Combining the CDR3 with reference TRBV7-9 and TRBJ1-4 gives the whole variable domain DTGVSQNPRHKITKRGQNVTFRCDPISEHNRLYWYRQTLGQGPEFLTYFQNEAQLEKSRLLSDRFSAERPKGSFSTLEIQRTEQGDSAMYLCASSLEQVTGEKLFFGSGTQLSVL.

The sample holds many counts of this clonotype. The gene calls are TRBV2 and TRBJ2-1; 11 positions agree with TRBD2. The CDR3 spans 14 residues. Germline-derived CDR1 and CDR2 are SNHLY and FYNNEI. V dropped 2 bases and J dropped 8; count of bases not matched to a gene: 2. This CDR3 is CASSETSGSDEQFF. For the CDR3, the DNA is TGTGCCAGCAGTGAAACTAGCGGGAGCGATGAGCAGTTCTTC.

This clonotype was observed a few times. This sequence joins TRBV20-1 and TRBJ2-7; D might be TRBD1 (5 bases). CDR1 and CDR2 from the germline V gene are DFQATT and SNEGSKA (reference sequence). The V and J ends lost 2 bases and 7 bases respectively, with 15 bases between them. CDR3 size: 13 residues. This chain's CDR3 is CSARTGVLEEQYF. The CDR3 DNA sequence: TGCAGTGCTAGAACAGGAGTCCTGGAAGAGCAGTACTTC.

The chain's CDR3 is CASQEPGRSNQPQHF. For the CDR3, the DNA is TGCGCCAGCCAGGAGCCCGGTCGTAGCAATCAGCCCCAGCATTTT. The chain carries TRBV10-2 and TRBJ1-5, with D uncertain. CDR1 is WSHSY, CDR2 SAAADI, per germline. The CDR3 consists of 15 residues. V was clipped by 8 bases and J by 0 bases, with 14 bases between them.

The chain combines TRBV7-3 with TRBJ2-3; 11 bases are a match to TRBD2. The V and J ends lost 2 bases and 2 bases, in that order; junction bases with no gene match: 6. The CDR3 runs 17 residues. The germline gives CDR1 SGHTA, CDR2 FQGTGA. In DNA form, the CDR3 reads TGTGCCAGCAGCTTAGGGGCGGGACTAGCGGCCACAGATACGCAGTATTTT. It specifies CASSLGAGLAATDTQYF.

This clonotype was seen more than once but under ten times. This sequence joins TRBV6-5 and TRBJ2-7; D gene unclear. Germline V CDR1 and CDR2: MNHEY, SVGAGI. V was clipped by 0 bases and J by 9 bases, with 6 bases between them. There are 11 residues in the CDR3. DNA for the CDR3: TGTGCCAGCAGTTACTCCGGGTCGCAGTACTTC. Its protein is CASSYSGSQYF.

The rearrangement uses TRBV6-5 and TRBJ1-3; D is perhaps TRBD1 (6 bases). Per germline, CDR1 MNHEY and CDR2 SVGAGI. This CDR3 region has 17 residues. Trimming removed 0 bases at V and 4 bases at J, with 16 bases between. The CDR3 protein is CASSYSIRGGSGNTIYF. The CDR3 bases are TGTGCCAGCAGTTACTCGATCCGAGGGGGTTCCGGAAACACCATATATTTT.

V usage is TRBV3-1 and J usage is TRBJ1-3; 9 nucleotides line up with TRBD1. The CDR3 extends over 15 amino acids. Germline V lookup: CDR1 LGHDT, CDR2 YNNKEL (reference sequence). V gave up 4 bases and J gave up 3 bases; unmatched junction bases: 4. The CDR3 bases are TGTGCCAGCAGCCCAACAGGGGGCTATGGAAACACCATATATTTT. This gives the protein CASSPTGGYGNTIYF.

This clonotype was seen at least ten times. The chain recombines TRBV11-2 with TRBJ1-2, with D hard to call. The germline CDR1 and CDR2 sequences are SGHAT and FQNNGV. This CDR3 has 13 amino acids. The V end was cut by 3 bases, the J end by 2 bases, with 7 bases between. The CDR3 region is CASSLRMNYGYTF. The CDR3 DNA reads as TGTGCCAGCAGCTTGCGGATGAACTATGGCTACACCTTC.

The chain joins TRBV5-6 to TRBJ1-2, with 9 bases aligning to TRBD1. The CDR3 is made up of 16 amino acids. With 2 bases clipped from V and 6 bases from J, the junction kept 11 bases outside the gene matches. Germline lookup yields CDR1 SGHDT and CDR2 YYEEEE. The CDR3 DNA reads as TGTGCCAGCAGCTTAGCTGGACAGGGGAGACGGGATGGCTACACCTTC. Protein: CASSLAGQGRRDGYTF.

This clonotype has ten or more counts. The CDR3 DNA follows: TGTGCCAGCAGTTACTCGAGGACTAGCGGGACGCACGAGCAGTACTTC. It is translated as CASSYSRTSGTHEQYF. V is TRBV6-2 or TRBV6-3 and J is TRBJ2-7; the match to TRBD2 covers 12 bases. V trimming: 0 bases; J trimming: 5 bases; junction bases outside the gene matches: 5. The CDR3 runs to 16 residues. Germline loops: CDR1 MNHEY, CDR2 SVGEGT.

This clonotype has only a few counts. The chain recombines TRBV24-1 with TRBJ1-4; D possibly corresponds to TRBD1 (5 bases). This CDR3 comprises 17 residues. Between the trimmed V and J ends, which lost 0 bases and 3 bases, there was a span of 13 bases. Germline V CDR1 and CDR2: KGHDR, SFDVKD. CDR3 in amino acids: CATSDLGQGAANEKLFF. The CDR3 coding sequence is TGTGCCACCAGTGATTTGGGGCAGGGTGCGGCTAATGAAAAACTGTTTTTT.

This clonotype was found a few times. The CDR3 reads CASSLVGEGTEAFF. CDR3 DNA: TGTGCCAGCAGTTTAGTAGGGGAGGGCACTGAAGCTTTCTTT. This chain joins TRBV12-3 or TRBV12-4 and TRBJ1-1; possible D gene TRBD1, 5 bases. The CDR3 spans 14 residues. Trimming removed 1 base at V and 4 bases at J, with 10 bases between.